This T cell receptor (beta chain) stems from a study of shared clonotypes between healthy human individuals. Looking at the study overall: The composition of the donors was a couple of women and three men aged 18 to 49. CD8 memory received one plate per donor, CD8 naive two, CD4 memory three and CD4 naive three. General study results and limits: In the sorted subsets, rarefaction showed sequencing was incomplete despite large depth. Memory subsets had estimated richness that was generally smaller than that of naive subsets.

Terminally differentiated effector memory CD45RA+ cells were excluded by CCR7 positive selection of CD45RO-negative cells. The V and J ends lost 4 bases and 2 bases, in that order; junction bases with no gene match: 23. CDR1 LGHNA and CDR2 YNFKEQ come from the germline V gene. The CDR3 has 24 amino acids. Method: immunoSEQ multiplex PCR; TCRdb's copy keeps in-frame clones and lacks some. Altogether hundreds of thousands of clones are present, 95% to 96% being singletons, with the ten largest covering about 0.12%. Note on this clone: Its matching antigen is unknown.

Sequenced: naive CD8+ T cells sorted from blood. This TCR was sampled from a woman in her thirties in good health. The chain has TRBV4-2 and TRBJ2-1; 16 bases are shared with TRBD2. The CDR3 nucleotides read TGTGCCAGCAGCCTGCGCTATTGGACAGTACCGGGACTAGCGGGAGGGGACGCCTACAATGAGCAGTTCTTC. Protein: CASSLRYWTVPGLAGGDAYNEQFF.